This record covers a single TCR beta chain. What it recognizes is unknown. This specimen belongs to a study of cytomegalovirus exposure and HLA in healthy donors. Germline V lookup: CDR1 LNHDA, CDR2 SQIVND (reference sequence). The length of the CDR3 is 14 residues. Trimming took 3 bases from V and 0 from J, leaving 8 bases between them. The protocol was immunoSEQ multiplex PCR, while the TCRdb copy is restricted to in-frame clones and leaves out a portion. The sample consists of about 190,000 clones, more than 80% of them appearing once. Study results and caveats: Diagnosis of cytomegalovirus status made by the classifier reportedly showed high specificity and sensitivity.

The donors were in the roughly 120-subject validation cohort, distinct from the roughly 600-subject first cohort. The chain uses TRBV19 and TRBJ1-1; D gene uncertain. The sequenced material came from PBMCs. The sequence came from a man aged 18 to 29 in good health and CMV-seropositive. The CDR3 is CASSIGGMNTEAFF. In DNA form, the CDR3 reads TGTGCCAGTAGTATTGGCGGCATGAACACTGAAGCTTTCTTT.